Included here is one TCR beta chain sequence, with context. Its antigen is still unknown. The CDR3 is 14 amino acids. Trimming cost V 1 base and J 2 bases; bases outside gene matches: 1. CDR1 LNHDA and CDR2 SQIVND come from the germline V gene (reference sequence). The sample comes from a study of Tregs in tolerant kidney transplant recipients. Generated by immunoSEQ multiplex PCR, the TCRdb table keeps only in-frame clones and is missing some. This sample yields approximately 100,000 clones, of which over 85% are seen a single time; 0.46% belongs to the top ten. Study-wide results and caveats: The small number of patients limits these findings pending further validation.

The rearrangement links TRBV19 to TRBJ2-5; 7 positions agree with TRBD2. This sample comprised CD4+ T cells from blood, obtained before the transplant. This clonotype originated in a human donor who received a combined kidney and bone marrow transplant. Here the CDR3 DNA reads TGTGCCAGTAGTATAGGGGGGGGACAAGAGACCCAGTACTTC. Encoded protein: CASSIGGGQETQYF.